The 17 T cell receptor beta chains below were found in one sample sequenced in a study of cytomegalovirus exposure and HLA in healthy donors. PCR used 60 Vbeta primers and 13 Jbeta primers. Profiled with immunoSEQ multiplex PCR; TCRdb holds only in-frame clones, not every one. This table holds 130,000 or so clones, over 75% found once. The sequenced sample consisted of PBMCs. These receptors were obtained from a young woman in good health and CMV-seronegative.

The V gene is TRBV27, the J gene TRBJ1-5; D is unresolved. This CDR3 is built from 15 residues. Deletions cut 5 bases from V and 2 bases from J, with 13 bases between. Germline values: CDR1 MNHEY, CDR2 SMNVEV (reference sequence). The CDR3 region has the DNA TGTGCCAGCAGTATCCTCGACGGAGGCAATCAGCCCCAGCATTTT. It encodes CASSILDGGNQPQHF.

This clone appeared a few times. The CDR3 reads CASSTGQSTYEQYF. As DNA, the CDR3 is TGTGCCAGCAGCACGGGACAGTCAACCTACGAGCAGTACTTC. This chain joins TRBV9 and TRBJ2-7, with 7 bases fitting TRBD1. The germline gives CDR1 SGDLS, CDR2 YYNGEE. This CDR3 has 14 amino acids. The junction had 6 bases not matched to a gene; V was cut back by 4 bases and J by 2 bases.

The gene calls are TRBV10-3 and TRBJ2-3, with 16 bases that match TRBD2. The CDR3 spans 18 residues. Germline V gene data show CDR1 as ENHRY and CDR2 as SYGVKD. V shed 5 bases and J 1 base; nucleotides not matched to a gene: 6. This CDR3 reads CAISTGTSGRARTDTQYF. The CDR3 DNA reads TGTGCCATCAGTACCGGGACTAGCGGGAGGGCGCGCACAGATACGCAGTATTTT.

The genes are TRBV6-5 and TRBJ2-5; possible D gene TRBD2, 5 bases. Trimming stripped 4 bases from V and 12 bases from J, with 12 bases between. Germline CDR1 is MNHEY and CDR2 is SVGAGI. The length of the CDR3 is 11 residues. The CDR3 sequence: CASSFGRHKYF. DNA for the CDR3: TGTGCCAGCAGTTTTGGGAGACATAAGTACTTC.

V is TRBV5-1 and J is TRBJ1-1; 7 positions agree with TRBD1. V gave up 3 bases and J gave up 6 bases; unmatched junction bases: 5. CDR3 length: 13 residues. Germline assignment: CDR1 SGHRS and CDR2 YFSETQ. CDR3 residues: CASSSRTGAEAFF. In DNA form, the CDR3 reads TGCGCCAGCAGCTCAAGGACAGGAGCTGAAGCTTTCTTT.

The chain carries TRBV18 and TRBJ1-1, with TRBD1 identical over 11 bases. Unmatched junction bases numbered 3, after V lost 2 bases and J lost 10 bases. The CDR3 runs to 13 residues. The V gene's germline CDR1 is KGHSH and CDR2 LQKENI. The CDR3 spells CASSPSGTGGAFF. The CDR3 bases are TGTGCCAGCTCACCAAGTGGGACAGGGGGAGCTTTCTTT.

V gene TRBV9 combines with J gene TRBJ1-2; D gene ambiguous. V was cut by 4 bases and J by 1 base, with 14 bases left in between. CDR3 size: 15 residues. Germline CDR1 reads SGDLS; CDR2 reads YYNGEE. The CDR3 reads CASSPLAADNYGYTF. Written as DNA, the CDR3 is TGTGCCAGCAGCCCCTTGGCTGCTGATAACTATGGCTACACCTTC.

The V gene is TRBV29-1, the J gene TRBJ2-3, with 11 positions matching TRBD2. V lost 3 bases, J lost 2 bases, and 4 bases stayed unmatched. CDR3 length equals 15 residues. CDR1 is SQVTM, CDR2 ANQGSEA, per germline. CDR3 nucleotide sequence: TGCAGCGTTGATCTAGCGGGAGGTCTCACAGATACGCAGTATTTT. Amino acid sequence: CSVDLAGGLTDTQYF.

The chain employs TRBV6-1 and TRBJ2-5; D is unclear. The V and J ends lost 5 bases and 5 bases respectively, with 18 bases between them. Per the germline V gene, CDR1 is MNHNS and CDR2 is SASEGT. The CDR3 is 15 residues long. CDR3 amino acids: CASSPHGFNWETQYF. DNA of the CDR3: TGTGCCAGCAGTCCCCACGGGTTCAATTGGGAGACCCAGTACTTC.

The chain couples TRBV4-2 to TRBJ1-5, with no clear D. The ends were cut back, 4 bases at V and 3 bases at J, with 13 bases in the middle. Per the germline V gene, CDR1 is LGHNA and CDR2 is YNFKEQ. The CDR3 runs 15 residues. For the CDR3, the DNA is TGTGCCAGCAGCCCGAATCACGGGTTCAATCAGCCCCAGCATTTT. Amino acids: CASSPNHGFNQPQHF.

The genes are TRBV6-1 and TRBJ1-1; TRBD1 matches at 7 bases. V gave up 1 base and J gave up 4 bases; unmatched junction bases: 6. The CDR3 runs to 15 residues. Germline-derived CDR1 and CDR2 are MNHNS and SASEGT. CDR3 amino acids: CASSEETGKSTEAFF. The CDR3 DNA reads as TGTGCCAGCAGTGAAGAGACAGGGAAGTCCACTGAAGCTTTCTTT.

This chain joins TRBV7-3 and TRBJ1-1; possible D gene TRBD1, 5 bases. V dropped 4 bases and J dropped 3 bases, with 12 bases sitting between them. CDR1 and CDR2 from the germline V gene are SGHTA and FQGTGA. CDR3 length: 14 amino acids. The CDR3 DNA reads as TGTGCCAGCAGCTGGGCCGGGGGGGACACTGAAGCTTTCTTT. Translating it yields CASSWAGGDTEAFF.

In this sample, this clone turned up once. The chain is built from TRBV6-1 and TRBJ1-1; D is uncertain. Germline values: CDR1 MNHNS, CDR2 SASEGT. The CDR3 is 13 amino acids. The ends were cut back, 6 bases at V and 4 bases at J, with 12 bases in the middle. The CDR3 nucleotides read TGTGCCAGCAGCCTTCGATACAGCACTGAAGCTTTCTTT. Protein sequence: CASSLRYSTEAFF.

The CDR3: CASSPGDRLNTEAFF. The CDR3 region has the DNA TGTGCCAGCAGCCCTGGGGACAGACTGAACACTGAAGCTTTCTTT. The chain recombines TRBV7-9 with TRBJ1-1; 7 nucleotides match TRBD1. The CDR3 is 15 residues long. With V trimmed by 5 bases and J by 0 bases, 6 bases remained unmatched. Germline loops: CDR1 SEHNR, CDR2 FQNEAQ (reference sequence).

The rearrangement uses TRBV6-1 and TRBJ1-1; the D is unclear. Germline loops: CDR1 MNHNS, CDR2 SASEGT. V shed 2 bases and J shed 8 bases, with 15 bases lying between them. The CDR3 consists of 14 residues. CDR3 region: CASSERGEFREAFF. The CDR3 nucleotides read TGTGCCAGCAGTGAAAGAGGAGAGTTTCGAGAAGCTTTCTTT.

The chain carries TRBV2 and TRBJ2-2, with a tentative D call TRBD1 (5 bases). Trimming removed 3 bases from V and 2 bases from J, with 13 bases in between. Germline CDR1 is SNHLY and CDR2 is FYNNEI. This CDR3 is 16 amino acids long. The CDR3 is CASSELAGRNTGELFF. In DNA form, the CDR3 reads TGTGCCAGCAGTGAGCTGGCAGGGCGAAACACCGGGGAGCTGTTTTTT.

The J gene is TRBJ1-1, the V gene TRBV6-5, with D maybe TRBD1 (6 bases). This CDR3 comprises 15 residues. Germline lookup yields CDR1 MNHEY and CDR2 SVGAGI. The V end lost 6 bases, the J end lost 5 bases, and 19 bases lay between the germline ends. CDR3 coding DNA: TGTGCCAGCAGAGCATCCCCTACAGGGCGGACTGAAGCTTTCTTT. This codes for CASRASPTGRTEAFF.